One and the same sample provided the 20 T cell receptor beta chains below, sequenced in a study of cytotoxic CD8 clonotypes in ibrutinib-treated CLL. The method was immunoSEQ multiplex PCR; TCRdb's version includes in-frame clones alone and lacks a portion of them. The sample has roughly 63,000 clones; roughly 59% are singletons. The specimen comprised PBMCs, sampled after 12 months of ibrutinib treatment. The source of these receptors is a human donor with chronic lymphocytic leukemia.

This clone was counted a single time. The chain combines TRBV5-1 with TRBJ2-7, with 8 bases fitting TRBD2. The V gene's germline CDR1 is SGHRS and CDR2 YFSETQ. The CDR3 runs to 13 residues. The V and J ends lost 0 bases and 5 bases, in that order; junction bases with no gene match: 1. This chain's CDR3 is CASSLAGGNEQYV. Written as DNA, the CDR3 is TGCGCCAGCAGCTTGGCGGGGGGGAACGAGCAGTACGTC.

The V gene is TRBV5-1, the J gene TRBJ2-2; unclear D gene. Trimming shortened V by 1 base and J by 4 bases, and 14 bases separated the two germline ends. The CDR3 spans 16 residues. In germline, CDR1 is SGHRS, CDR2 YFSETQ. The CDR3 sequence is CASSLTSGIGTGELFF. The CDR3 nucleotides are TGCGCCAGCAGCTTGACGTCTGGAATTGGCACCGGGGAGCTGTTTTTT.

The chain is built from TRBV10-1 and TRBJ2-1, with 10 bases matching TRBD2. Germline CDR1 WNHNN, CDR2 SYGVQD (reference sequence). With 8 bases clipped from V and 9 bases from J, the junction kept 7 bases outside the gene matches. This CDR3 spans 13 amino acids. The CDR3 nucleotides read TGCGCCAGCCAGCTAGCGGGGGCCTCTGAGCAGTTCTTC. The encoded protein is CASQLAGASEQFF.

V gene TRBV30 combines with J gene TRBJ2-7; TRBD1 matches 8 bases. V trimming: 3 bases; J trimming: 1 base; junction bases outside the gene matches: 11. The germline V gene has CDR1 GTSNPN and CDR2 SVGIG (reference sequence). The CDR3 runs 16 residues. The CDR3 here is CAWRVPRGQGSYEQYF. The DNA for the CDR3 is TGTGCCTGGAGAGTACCCCGTGGACAGGGATCCTACGAGCAGTACTTC.

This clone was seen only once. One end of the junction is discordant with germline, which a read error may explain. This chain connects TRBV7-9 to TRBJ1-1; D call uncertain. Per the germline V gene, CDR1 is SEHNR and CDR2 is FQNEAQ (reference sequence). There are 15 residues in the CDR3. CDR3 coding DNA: TGTGCCAGCAGCCCGAGGACCGGAATCCCGGCGTATCCCCACTTT. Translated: CASSPRTGIPAYPHF.

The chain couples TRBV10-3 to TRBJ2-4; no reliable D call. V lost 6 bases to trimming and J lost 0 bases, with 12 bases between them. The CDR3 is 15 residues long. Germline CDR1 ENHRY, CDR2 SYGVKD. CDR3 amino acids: CAIRWAKVAKNIQYF. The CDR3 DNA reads TGTGCCATCAGGTGGGCGAAAGTAGCCAAAAACATTCAGTACTTC.

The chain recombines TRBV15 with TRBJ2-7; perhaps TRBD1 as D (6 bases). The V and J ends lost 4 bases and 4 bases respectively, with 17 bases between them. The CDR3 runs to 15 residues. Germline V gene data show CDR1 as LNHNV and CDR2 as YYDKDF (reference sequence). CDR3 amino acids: CATSTRLQGRYEQYF. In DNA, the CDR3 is TGTGCCACCAGCACACGACTACAGGGTCGGTACGAGCAGTACTTC.

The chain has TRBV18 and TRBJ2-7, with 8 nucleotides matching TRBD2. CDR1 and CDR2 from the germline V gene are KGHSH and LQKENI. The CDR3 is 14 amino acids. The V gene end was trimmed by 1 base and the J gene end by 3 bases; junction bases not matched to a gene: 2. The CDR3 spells CASSPLAGNYEQYF. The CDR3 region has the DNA TGTGCCAGCTCACCACTAGCGGGGAACTACGAGCAGTACTTC.

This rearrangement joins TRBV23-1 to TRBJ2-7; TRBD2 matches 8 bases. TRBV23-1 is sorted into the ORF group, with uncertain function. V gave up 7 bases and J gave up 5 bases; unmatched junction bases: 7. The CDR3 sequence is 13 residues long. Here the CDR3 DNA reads TGCGCCAGCACCGGCGGGAGGCTCCACGAGCAGTACTTC. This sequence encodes CASTGGRLHEQYF.

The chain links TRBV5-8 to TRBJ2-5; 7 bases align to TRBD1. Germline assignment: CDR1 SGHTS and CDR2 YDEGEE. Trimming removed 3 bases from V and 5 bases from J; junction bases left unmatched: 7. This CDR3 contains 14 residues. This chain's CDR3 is CASSYGQVVETQYF. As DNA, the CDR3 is TGTGCCAGCAGCTACGGACAGGTGGTGGAGACCCAGTACTTC.

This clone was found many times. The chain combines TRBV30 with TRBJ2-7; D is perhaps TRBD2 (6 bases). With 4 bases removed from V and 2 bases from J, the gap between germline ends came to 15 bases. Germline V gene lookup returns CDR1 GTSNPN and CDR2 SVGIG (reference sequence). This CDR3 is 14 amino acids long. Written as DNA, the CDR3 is TGTGCCTGGACCCCACCTAGCGAGGCCTACGAGCAGTACGTC. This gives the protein CAWTPPSEAYEQYV.

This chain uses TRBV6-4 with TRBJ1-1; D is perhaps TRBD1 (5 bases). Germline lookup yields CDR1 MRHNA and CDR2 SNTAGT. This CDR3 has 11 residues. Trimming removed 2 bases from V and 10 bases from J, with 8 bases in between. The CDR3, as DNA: TGTGCCAGCAGTGACGGGGGGGGAGCTTTCTTT. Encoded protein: CASSDGGGAFF.

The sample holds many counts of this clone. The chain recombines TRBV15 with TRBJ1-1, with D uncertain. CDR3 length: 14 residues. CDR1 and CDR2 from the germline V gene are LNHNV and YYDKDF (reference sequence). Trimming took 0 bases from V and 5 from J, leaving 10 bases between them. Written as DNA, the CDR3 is TGTGCCACCAGCAGAGAATCGGAAACGACTGAAGCTTTCTTT. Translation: CATSRESETTEAFF.

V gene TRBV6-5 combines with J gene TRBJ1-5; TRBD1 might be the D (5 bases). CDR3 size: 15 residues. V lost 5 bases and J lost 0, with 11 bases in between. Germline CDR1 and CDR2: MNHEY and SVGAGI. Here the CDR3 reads CASSRGTGSNQPQHF. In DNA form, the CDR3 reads TGTGCCAGCAGTAGGGGCACGGGTAGCAATCAGCCCCAGCATTTT.

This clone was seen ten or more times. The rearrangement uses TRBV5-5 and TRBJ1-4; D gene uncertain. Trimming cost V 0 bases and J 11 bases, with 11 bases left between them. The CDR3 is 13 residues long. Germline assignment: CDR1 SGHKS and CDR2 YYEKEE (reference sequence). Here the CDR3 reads CASSLETFGKLFF. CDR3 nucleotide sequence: TGTGCCAGCAGCTTGGAGACTTTCGGGAAACTGTTTTTT.

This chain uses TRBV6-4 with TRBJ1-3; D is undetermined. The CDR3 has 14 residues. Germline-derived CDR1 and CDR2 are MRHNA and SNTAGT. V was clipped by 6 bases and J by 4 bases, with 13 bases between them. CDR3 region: CASSERSVGNTIYF. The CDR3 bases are TGTGCCAGCAGCGAGAGGAGTGTAGGAAACACCATATATTTT.

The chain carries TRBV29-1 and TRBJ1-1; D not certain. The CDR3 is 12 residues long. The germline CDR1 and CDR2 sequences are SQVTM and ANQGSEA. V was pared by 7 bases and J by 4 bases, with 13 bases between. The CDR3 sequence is CSGFGFGTEAFF. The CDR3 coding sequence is TGCAGCGGGTTTGGGTTCGGCACTGAAGCTTTCTTT.

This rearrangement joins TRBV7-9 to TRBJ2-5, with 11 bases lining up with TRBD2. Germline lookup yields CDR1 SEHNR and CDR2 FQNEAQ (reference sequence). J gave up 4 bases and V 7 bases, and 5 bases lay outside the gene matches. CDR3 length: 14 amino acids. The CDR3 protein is CASTGLAGGETQYF. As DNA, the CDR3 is TGTGCCAGCACCGGACTAGCGGGTGGAGAGACCCAGTACTTC. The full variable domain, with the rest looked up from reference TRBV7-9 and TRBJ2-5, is DTGVSQNPRHKITKRGQNVTFRCDPISEHNRLYWYRQTLGQGPEFLTYFQNEAQLEKSRLLSDRFSAERPKGSFSTLEIQRTEQGDSAMYLCASTGLAGGETQYFGPGTRLLVL.

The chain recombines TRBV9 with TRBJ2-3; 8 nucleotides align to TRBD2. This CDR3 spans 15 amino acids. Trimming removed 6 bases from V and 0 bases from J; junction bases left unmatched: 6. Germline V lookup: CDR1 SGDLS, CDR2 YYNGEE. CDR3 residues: CASTRSSGSTDTQYF. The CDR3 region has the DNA TGTGCCAGCACTCGATCTAGCGGGAGCACAGATACGCAGTATTTT.

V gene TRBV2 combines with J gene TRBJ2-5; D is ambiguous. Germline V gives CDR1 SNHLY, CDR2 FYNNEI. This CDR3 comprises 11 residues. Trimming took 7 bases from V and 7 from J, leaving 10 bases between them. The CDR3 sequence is CASIRVRTQYF. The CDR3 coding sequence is TGTGCCAGCATACGGGTTAGGACCCAGTACTTC.